A selection of T cell receptor beta chains follows, all from one sample in a study of CD8 T cells in ankylosing spondylitis. TCRdb independently ran MiXCR on the 5' RACE reads; one entry per CDR3 protein. The sample lists hundreds of thousands of distinct CDR3 sequences; around 26% were seen once. Specimen: blood, either unsorted or a sorted T cell fraction (not recorded which). The receptors here all came from a male donor with ankylosing spondylitis. CDR3s leave out the opening cysteine and the closing phenylalanine or tryptophan.

j_call v_call cdr3_aa
TRBJ1-2 TRBV5-1 ASSLDHGPPSNYGYT
TRBJ2-1 TRBV6-1 ASSEWAGRGNEQF
TRBJ2-1 TRBV5-1 ASSLAAGRGLNEQF
TRBJ2-2 TRBV20-1 SARHDDNTGELF
TRBJ2-1 TRBV7-9 ASRIEVGSAGNEQF
TRBJ2-3 TRBV12-3/TRBV12-4 ASRTASTDTQY
TRBJ2-5 TRBV7-6 ASSPRRETQY
TRBJ2-7 TRBV6-2/TRBV6-3 ASRRPGTATYEQY
TRBJ2-3 TRBV20-1 SASLAGAGDTQY
TRBJ2-5 TRBV20-1 SAGGKTQY
TRBJ1-2 TRBV29-1 SVENTRGGDDYGYT
TRBJ2-3 TRBV14 ASSLLTGAPSTQY
TRBJ2-2 TRBV29-1 SAMPGTTLTGELF
TRBJ2-1 TRBV5-1 ASSTGLAGGSTYNEQF
TRBJ2-1 TRBV20-1 SATGLPLSYNEQF
TRBJ1-5 TRBV15 ATSPLGGGGNQPQH
TRBJ1-5 TRBV15 ATSGAWQPQH
TRBJ2-1 TRBV7-2 ASSYQPSSYNEQF
TRBJ1-3 TRBV12-3/TRBV12-4 ASRGTGVSGNTIY
TRBJ2-2 TRBV11-2 ASSLGTWDRRTGELF
TRBJ2-3 TRBV11-2 ASSKREPPDTQY
TRBJ1-2 TRBV2 ASSGTGGSYGYT
TRBJ2-3 TRBV5-1 ASYPGQKFDTQY
TRBJ2-1 TRBV29-1 SVKRPYNEQF
TRBJ1-5 TRBV5-1 ASSTGAGGNQPQH
TRBJ1-4 TRBV5-1 ASSLTSANEKLF
TRBJ2-1 TRBV20-1 SAAGTGGNEQF
TRBJ2-1 TRBV7-2 ASSPDRSSYNEQF
TRBJ2-7 TRBV6-6 ASSRPGSYEQY
TRBJ1-2 TRBV3-1 ASSHLGQGYGYT
TRBJ2-1 TRBV6-1 ASSEGSHNEQF
TRBJ2-3 TRBV7-2 ASSPLGTNTDTQY
TRBJ1-4 TRBV5-1 ASSLTGTGVEKLF
TRBJ2-2 TRBV20-1 SANGASNTGELF
TRBJ2-2 TRBV24-1 ATSDPAGSGGGGELF
TRBJ1-4 TRBV7-9 ASSLEDRANEKLF
TRBJ1-2 TRBV12-3/TRBV12-4 ASSKATGTGSYGYT
TRBJ1-5 TRBV29-1 SVGTGENQPQH
TRBJ2-1 TRBV11-2 ATTLGVYNEQF
TRBJ1-6 TRBV11-2 ASSLGPRQGASSYNSPLH
TRBJ2-3 TRBV3-1 ASSLWGTGEPDTQY
TRBJ1-5 TRBV19 ASSPGSGRPQH
TRBJ1-2 TRBV2 ASSDSTARYGYT
TRBJ1-6 TRBV5-1 ASSWTDDSPLH
TRBJ1-5 TRBV12-3/TRBV12-4 ASSLRDAVSSPQH
TRBJ2-6 TRBV3-1 ASSQRSGGANVLT
TRBJ2-3 TRBV20-1 SAGTPPYTDTQY
TRBJ2-2 TRBV5-1 ASSLLLDDTGELF
TRBJ1-5 TRBV20-1 SASNLGLWGAYSNQPQH
TRBJ2-1 TRBV20-1 SARGQLAGGYEQF
TRBJ2-1 TRBV28 ASSSLAGGEYEQF
TRBJ2-1 TRBV12-3/TRBV12-4 ASSLRVGQGTREQF
TRBJ2-1 TRBV6-5 ASSYSRGLLDNEQF
TRBJ2-1 TRBV5-6 ASSTRGGSYNEQF
TRBJ2-3 TRBV29-1 SVGPYKRDTQY
TRBJ2-5 TRBV28 ASRQTGSGDQETQY
TRBJ1-6 TRBV15 ATKGVNNSPLH
TRBJ2-1 TRBV5-1 ASSETLGSYNEQF